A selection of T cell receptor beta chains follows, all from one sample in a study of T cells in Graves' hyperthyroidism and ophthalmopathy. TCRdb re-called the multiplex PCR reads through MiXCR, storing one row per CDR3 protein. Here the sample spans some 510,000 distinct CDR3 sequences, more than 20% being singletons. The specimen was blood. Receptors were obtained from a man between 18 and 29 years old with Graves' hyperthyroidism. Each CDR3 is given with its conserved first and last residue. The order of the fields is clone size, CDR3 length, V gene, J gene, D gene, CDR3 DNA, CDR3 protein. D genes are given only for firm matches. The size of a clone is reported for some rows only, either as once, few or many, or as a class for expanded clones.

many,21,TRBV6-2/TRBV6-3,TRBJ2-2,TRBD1,TGTGCCAGCAGTAAACTCGGGACAGGGGTGGGAATCGCCTGGGACACCGGGGAGCTGTTTTTT,CASSKLGTGVGIAWDTGELFF
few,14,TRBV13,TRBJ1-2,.,TGTGCCAGCAGCTCTATCCAGGAGGTATATGGCTACACCTTC,CASSSIQEVYGYTF
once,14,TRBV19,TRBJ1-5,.,TGTGCCAATAGTATAGACGGGTGGCGCCAGCCCCAGCATTTT,CANSIDGWRQPQHF
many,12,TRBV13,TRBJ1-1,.,TGTGCCAGCAGCCCTAGGACCACTGAAGCTTTCTTT,CASSPRTTEAFF
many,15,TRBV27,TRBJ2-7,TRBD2,TGTGCCAGCAGTCCAAGGGGTCTAGCGGTCGCCGAGCAGTACTTC,CASSPRGLAVAEQYF
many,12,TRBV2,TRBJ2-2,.,TGTGCCAGCAGTGCGCCGAACGGGGAGCTGTTTTTT,CASSAPNGELFF
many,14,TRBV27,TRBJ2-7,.,TGTGCCAGCAGTTTCGCAAGCTTTAACTACGAGCAGTACTTC,CASSFASFNYEQYF
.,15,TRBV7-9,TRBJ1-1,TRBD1,TGTGCCAGCAGCGAACCGGGACAGCTGAACACTGAAGCTTTCTTT,CASSEPGQLNTEAFF
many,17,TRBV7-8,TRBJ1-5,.,TGTGCCAGCAGCTTAGGCCAAGGCAACTGGGAAGGGCAGCCCCAGCATTTT,CASSLGQGNWEGQPQHF
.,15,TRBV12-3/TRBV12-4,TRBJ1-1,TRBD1,TGTGCCAGCAGTTTGGCCCCGGGACAGGGAACTGAAGCTTTCTTT,CASSLAPGQGTEAFF
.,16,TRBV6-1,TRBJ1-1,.,TGTGCCAGCAGGCGTCCAGCGGGGGAATGGAACACTGAAGCTTTCTTT,CASRRPAGEWNTEAFF
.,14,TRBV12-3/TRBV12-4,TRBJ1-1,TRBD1,TGTGCCAGCAGACGGACAGGGTTCGAGACTGAAGCTTTCTTT,CASRRTGFETEAFF
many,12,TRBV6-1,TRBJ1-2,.,TGTGCCAGCAGAAGCGGCTCTCCGGGCTACACCTTC,CASRSGSPGYTF
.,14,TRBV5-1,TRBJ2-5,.,TGCGCCAGCAGCTTCGTGGGGATTCAAGAGACCCAGTACTTC,CASSFVGIQETQYF
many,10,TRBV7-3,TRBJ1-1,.,TGTGCCATACTGGACAAGGAAGCTTTCTTT,CAILDKEAFF
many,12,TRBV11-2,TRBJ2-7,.,TGTGCCAGCAGCTTCTCGGTCCGGGAGCAGTACTTC,CASSFSVREQYF
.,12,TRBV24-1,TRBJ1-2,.,TGTGCCACCAGTGAAGATGAGGGGGGCTACACCTTC,CATSEDEGGYTF
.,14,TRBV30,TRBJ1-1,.,TGTGCCTGGAGTGTAATAGAACCCTACACTGAAGCTTTCTTT,CAWSVIEPYTEAFF
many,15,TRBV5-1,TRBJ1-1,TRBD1,TGCGCCAGCAGCCCTGGGACAGTAGAGAACACTGAAGCTTTCTTT,CASSPGTVENTEAFF